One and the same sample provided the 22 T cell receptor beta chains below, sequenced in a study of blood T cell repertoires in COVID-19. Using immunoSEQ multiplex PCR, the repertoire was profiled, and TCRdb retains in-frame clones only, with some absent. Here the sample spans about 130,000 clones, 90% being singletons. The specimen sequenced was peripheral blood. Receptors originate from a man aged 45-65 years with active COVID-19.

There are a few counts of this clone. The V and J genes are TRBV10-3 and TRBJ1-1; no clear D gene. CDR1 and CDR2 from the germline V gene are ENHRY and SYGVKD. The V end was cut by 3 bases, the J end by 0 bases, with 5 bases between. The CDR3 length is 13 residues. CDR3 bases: TGTGCCATCAGTGACAGTTTGAACACTGAAGCTTTCTTT. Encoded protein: CAISDSLNTEAFF.

This CDR3 reads CASSMGDRGHYAPYEQYV. For the CDR3, the DNA is TGTGCCAGTAGTATGGGGGACAGGGGTCATTACGCACCTTACGAGCAGTACGTC. The chain employs TRBV19 and TRBJ2-7, with 10 positions matching TRBD1. This CDR3 comprises 18 residues. The J segment lost 4 bases and the V segment lost 3 bases, leaving 15 bases of the junction unmatched. Per germline, CDR1 LNHDA and CDR2 SQIVND (reference sequence).

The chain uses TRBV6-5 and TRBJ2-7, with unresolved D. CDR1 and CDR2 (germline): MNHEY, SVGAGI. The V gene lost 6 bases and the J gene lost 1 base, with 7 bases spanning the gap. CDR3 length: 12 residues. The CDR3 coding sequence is TGTGCCAGCAGCTTCGGGTCCTACGAGCAGTACGTC. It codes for CASSFGSYEQYV.

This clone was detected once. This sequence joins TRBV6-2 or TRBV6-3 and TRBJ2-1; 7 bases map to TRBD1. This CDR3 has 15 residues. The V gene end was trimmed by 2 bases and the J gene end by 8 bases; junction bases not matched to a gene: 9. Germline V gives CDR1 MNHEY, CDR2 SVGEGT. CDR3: CASSYASVGGDEQFF. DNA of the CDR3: TGTGCCAGCAGTTACGCCTCAGTAGGGGGCGATGAGCAGTTCTTC.

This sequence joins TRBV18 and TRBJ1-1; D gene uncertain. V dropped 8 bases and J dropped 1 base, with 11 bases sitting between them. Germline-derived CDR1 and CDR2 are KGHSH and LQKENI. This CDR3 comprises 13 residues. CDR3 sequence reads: CASATGGNTEAFF. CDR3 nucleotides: TGTGCCAGCGCAACGGGAGGGAACACTGAAGCTTTCTTT.

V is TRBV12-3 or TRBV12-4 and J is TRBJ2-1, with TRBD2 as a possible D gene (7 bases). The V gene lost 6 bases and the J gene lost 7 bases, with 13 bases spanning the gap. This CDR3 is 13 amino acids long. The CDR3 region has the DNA TGTGCCAGCAGAGGGGGACTAAATAATGAGCAGTTCTTC. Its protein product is CASRGGLNNEQFF.

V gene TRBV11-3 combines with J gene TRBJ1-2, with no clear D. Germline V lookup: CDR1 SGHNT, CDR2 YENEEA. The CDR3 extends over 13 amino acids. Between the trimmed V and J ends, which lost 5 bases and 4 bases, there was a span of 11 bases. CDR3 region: CASSPSDGYGYTF. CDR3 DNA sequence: TGTGCCAGCAGCCCTAGCGACGGCTATGGCTACACCTTC.

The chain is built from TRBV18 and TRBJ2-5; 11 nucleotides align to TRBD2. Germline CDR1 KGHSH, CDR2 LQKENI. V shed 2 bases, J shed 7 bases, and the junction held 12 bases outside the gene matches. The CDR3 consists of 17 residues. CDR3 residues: CASSPGTSGSTGGTQYF. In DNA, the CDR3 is TGTGCCAGCTCACCAGGGACTAGCGGCTCCACAGGTGGGACCCAGTACTTC.

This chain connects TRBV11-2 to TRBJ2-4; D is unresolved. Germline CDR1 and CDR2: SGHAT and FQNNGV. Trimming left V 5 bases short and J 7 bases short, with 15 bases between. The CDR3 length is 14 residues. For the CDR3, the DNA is TGTGCCAGCAGCCCCGGTGTTTTTCCTAACATTCAGTACTTC. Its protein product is CASSPGVFPNIQYF.

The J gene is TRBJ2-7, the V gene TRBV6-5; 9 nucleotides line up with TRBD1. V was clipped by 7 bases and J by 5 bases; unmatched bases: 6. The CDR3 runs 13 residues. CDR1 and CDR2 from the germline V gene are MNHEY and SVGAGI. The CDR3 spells CASMYRGQNEQYF. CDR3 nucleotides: TGTGCCAGCATGTACAGGGGGCAAAACGAGCAGTACTTC.

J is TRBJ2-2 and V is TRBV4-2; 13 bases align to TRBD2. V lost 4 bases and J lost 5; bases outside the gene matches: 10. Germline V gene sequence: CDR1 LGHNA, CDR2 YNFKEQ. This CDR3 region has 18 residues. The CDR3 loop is CASSRQLAGGPGTGELFF. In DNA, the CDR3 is TGTGCCAGCAGCCGACAACTAGCGGGAGGGCCGGGGACCGGGGAGCTGTTTTTT.

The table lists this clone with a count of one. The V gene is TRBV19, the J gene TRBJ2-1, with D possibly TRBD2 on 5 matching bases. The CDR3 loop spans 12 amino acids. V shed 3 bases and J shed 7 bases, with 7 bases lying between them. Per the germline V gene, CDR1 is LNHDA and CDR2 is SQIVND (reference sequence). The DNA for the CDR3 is TGTGCCAGTAGTATGCGGGTAAATGAGCAGTTCTTC. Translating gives CASSMRVNEQFF.

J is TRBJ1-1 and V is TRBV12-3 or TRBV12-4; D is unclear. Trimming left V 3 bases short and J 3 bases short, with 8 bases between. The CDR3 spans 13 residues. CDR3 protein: CASSLRVDTEAFF. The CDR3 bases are TGTGCCAGCAGTTTGCGGGTGGACACTGAAGCTTTCTTT.

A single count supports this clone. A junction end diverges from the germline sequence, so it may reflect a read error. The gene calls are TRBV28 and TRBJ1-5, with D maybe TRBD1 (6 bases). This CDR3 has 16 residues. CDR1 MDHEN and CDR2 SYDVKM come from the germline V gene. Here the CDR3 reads CASSIWTVNSNQPQHF. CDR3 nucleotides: TGTGCCAGCAGTATATGGACAGTGAATAGCAATCAGCCCCAGCATTTT. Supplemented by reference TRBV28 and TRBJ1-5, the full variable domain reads DVKVTQSSRYLVKRTGEKVFLECVQDMDHENMFWYRQDPGLGLRLIYFSYDVKMKEKGDIPEGYSVSREKKERFSLILESASTNQTSMYLCASSIWTVNSNQPQHFGDGTRLSIL.

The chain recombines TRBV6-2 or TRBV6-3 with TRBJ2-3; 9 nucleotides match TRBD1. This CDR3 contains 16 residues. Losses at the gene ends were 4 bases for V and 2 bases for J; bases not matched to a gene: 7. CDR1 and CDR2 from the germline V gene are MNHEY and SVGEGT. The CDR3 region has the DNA TGTGCCAGCAGTTCCCTGGACAGGGGCTACACAGATACGCAGTATTTT. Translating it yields CASSSLDRGYTDTQYF.

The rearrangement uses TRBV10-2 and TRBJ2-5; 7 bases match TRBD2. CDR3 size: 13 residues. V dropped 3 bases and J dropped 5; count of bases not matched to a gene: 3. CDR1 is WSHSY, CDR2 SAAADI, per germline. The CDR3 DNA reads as TGCGCCAGCAGTGATAGACTAGCTGAGACCCAGTACTTC. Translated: CASSDRLAETQYF.

The CDR3 loop reads CASSPAGRRMNTEAFF. Written as DNA, the CDR3 is TGTGCCAGCAGCCCTGCCGGCAGGAGGATGAACACTGAAGCTTTCTTT. The chain couples TRBV9 to TRBJ1-1; no reliable D call. CDR3 size: 16 residues. The V gene's germline CDR1 is SGDLS and CDR2 YYNGEE. With 4 bases removed from V and 0 bases from J, the gap between germline ends came to 16 bases.

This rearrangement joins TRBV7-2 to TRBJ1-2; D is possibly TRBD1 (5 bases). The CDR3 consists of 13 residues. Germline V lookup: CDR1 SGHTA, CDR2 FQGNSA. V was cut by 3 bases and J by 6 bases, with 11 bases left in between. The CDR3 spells CASSFVRADGYTF. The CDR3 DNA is TGTGCCAGCAGCTTTGTCAGGGCCGATGGCTACACCTTC.

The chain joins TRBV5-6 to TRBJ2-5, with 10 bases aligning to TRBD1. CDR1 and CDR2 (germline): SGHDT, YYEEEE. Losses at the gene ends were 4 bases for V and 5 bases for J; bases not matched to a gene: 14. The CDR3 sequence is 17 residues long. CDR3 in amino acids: CASSPAGGQGPRETQYF. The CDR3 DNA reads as TGTGCCAGCAGCCCGGCAGGGGGACAGGGGCCGAGGGAGACCCAGTACTTC.

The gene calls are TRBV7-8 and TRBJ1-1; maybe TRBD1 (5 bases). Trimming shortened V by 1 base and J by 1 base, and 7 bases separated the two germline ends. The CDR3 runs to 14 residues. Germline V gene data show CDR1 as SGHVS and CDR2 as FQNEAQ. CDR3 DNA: TGTGCCAGCAGCTTAGTAACAGGGAACACTGAAGCTTTCTTT. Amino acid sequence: CASSLVTGNTEAFF.

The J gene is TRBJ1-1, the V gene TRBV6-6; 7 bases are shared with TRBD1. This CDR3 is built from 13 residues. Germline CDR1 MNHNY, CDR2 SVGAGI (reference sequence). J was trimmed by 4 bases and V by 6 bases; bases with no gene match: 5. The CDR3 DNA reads TGTGCCAGCAGAGACAGGGCCGGCACTGAAGCTTTCTTT. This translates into CASRDRAGTEAFF.

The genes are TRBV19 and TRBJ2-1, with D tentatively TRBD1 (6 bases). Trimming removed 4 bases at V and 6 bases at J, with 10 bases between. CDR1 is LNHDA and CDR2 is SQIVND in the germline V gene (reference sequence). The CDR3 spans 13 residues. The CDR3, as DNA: TGTGCCAGTAGTAGGGGGCCGTTCAATGAGCAGTTCTTC. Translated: CASSRGPFNEQFF.